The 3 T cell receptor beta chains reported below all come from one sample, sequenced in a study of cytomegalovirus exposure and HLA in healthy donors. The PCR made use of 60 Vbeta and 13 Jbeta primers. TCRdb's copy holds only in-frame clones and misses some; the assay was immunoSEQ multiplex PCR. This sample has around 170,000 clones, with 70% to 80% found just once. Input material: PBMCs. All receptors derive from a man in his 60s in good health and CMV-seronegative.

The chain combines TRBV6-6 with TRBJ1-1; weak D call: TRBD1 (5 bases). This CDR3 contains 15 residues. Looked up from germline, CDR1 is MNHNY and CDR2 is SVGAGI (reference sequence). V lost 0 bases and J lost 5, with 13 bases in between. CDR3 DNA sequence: TGTGCCAGCAGTTACTCTGGTCAGGGATCGACTGAAGCTTTCTTT. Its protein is CASSYSGQGSTEAFF.

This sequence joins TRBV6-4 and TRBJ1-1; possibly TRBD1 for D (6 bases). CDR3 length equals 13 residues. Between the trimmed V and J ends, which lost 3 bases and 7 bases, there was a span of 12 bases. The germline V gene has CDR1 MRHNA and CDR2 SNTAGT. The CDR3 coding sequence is TGTGCCAGCAGTGATGGACAGAAACGTGAAGCTTTCTTT. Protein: CASSDGQKREAFF.

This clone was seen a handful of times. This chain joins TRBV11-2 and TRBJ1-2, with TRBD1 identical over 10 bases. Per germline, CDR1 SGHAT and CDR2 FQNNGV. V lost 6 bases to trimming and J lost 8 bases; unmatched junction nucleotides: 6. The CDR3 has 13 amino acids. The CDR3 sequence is CASRKTGGVGYTF. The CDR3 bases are TGTGCCAGCAGAAAGACAGGGGGCGTCGGCTACACCTTC.